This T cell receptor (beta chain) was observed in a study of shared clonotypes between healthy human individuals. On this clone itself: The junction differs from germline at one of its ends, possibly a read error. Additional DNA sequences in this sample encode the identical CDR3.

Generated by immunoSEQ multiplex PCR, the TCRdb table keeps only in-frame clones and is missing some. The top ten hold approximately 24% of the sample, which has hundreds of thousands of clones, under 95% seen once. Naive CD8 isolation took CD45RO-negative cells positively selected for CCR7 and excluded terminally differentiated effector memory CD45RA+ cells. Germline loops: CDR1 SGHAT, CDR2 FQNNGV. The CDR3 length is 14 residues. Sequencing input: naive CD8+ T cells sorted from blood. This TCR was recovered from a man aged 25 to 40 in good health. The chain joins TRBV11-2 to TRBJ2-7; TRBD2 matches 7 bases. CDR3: CASSYSGPYYEQYF. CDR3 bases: TGTGCCAGCAGCTATAGCGGGCCGTACTACGAACAGTACTTC.